The next 26 T cell receptor beta chains were all read from a single sample in a study of metastatic and nonmetastatic thyroid tumors. TCRdb redid the clone calls on the PCR reads using MiXCR. The sample contains about 14,000 clones, 30% to 35% of which appear only once. Prior to thyroid surgery, none of the patients had received any treatment. Sequenced input: tumor tissue. Every receptor here comes from a female donor with papillary thyroid cancer or a benign thyroid nodule (not recorded which). Some clones in this sample may be carry-over from other donors' samples.

This chain joins TRBV12-3 or TRBV12-4 and TRBJ2-7; D ambiguous. The CDR3 spans 13 residues. Trimming left V 3 bases short and J 1 base short, with 7 bases between. The CDR3: CASSFSSSYEQYV. The CDR3 DNA reads TGTGCCAGCAGTTTCTCTAGTTCCTACGAGCAGTACGTC.

The chain uses TRBV6-1 and TRBJ1-1; D perhaps matches TRBD1 (5 bases). Trimming stripped 2 bases from V and 5 bases from J, with 12 bases between. CDR1 is MNHNS and CDR2 is SASEGT in the germline V gene. The CDR3 spans 14 residues. The CDR3 region has the DNA TGTGCCAGCAGTGAACTAACCAGGGTTACTGAAGCTTTCTTT. It translates to CASSELTRVTEAFF.

Judged by abundance, this clone is medium-sized (0.01 to 0.1%). The rearrangement uses TRBV20-1 and TRBJ2-7; 12 bases match TRBD1. The CDR3 loop spans 18 amino acids. CDR1 is DFQATT, CDR2 SNEGSKA, per germline (reference sequence). Trimming cost V 1 base and J 2 bases; bases outside gene matches: 12. Written as DNA, the CDR3 is TGCAGTGCTAGAGGGAATCCGGGACAGGGGGCCCTACCCTACGAGCAGTACTTC. This codes for CSARGNPGQGALPYEQYF.

V gene TRBV6-1 combines with J gene TRBJ2-1; TRBD2 aligns across 8 bases. The germline CDR1 and CDR2 sequences are MNHNS and SASEGT. V trimming: 2 bases; J trimming: 0 bases; junction bases outside the gene matches: 0. The CDR3 extends over 15 amino acids. The CDR3 DNA is TGTGCCAGCAGTGAACTAGCGGGCTCCTACAATGAGCAGTTCTTC. Residues: CASSELAGSYNEQFF.

This clone was seen more than once but under ten times. The chain carries TRBV6-2 or TRBV6-3 and TRBJ2-7, with 9 nucleotides matching TRBD1. The germline CDR1 and CDR2 sequences are MNHEY and SVGEGT. The CDR3 is 15 amino acids. The J segment lost 2 bases and the V segment lost 6 bases, leaving 8 bases of the junction unmatched. The CDR3 sequence: CASSNRGTGTYEQYF. The CDR3 DNA reads as TGTGCCAGCAGCAACCGGGGGACAGGGACCTACGAGCAGTACTTC.

This clone occurred many times. The chain carries TRBV28 and TRBJ2-3, with 10 bases matching TRBD2. The CDR3 is made up of 18 amino acids. V was pared by 6 bases and J by 3 bases, with 15 bases of the junction left unmatched. Germline CDR1 reads MDHEN; CDR2 reads SYDVKM. The DNA of the CDR3 is TGTGCCAGCAGCTATCCGCTAGCGGGAGACGGGCGAACAGATACGCAGTATTTT. Its protein product is CASSYPLAGDGRTDTQYF.

The sample holds many counts of this clone. The rearrangement joins TRBV3-1 to TRBJ2-3, with D possibly TRBD2 on 5 matching bases. CDR3 length: 13 amino acids. Trimming left V 1 base short and J 3 bases short, with 5 bases between. CDR1 LGHDT and CDR2 YNNKEL come from the germline V gene (reference sequence). This chain's CDR3 is CASSQGTTDTQYF. The CDR3 DNA follows: TGTGCCAGCAGCCAAGGGACTACAGATACGCAGTATTTT.

By frequency in the sample, this clone is medium-sized (0.01 to 0.1%). The chain uses TRBV6-1 and TRBJ2-7; D call uncertain. The germline V gene has CDR1 MNHNS and CDR2 SASEGT. CDR3 size: 16 residues. Trimming stripped 5 bases from V and 3 bases from J, with 20 bases between. CDR3 in amino acids: CASSRVVGSRLYEQYF. The CDR3 DNA sequence: TGTGCCAGCAGTCGGGTGGTGGGGTCCAGACTCTACGAGCAGTACTTC.

This clone came up many times. V usage is TRBV20-1 and J usage is TRBJ1-4, with D possibly matching TRBD1 (5 bases). Germline V gene sequence: CDR1 DFQATT, CDR2 SNEGSKA (reference sequence). This CDR3 has 14 residues. The V and J ends lost 1 base and 2 bases respectively, with 8 bases between them. CDR3 sequence: CSARGGGTNEKLFF. The CDR3 coding sequence is TGCAGTGCTAGAGGCGGGGGGACTAATGAAAAACTGTTTTTT.

A few counts support this clone. The chain uses TRBV6-5 and TRBJ2-1; perhaps TRBD1 as D (6 bases). CDR1 and CDR2 (germline): MNHEY, SVGAGI. The CDR3 is 13 amino acids. The ends were cut back, 0 bases at V and 8 bases at J, with 8 bases in the middle. For the CDR3, the DNA is TGTGCCAGCAGTTACTCGGGGGCGGATGAGCAGTTCTTC. Translating gives CASSYSGADEQFF.

V and J are TRBV20-1 and TRBJ1-4, with TRBD1 identical over 12 bases. Germline trimming cut 6 bases from V and 8 bases from J; bases unmatched to any gene: 10. The CDR3 spans 15 residues. Germline CDR1 and CDR2: DFQATT and SNEGSKA (reference sequence). Here the CDR3 reads CSAISGTGGGEKLFF. CDR3 coding DNA: TGCAGTGCGATTTCCGGGACAGGGGGCGGAGAAAAACTGTTTTTT.

This chain joins TRBV30 and TRBJ2-7; D is undetermined. The V and J ends lost 1 base and 5 bases respectively, with 9 bases between them. The germline gives CDR1 GTSNPN, CDR2 SVGIG (reference sequence). The CDR3 is 12 amino acids. As DNA, the CDR3 is TGTGCCTGGAGTGGACCAGGCCACGAGCAGTACTTC. This codes for CAWSGPGHEQYF. Full variable domain (remainder filled in from reference TRBV30 and TRBJ2-7): SQTIHQWPATLVQPVGSPLSLECTVEGTSNPNLYWYRQAAGRGLQLLFYSVGIGQISSEVPQNLSASRPQDRQFILSSKKLLLSDSGFYLCAWSGPGHEQYFGPGTRLTVT.

This clone is labeled as medium-sized (0.01 to 0.1%). This rearrangement joins TRBV20-1 to TRBJ2-7; 13 positions agree with TRBD2. The germline V gene encodes CDR1 DFQATT and CDR2 SNEGSKA (reference sequence). Trimming cost V 6 bases and J 4 bases; bases outside gene matches: 9. The CDR3 runs to 15 residues. The CDR3 spells CSAGRGLAGVYEQYF. The CDR3 bases are TGCAGTGCCGGACGAGGACTAGCGGGAGTATACGAGCAGTACTTC.

This clone occurred many times. The CDR3 protein is CASSIDKRPNVEAQHF. For the CDR3, the DNA is TGTGCCAGTAGTATAGATAAGCGTCCGAACGTTGAGGCCCAGCATTTT. The V gene is TRBV19, the J gene TRBJ1-5; D not resolved. With 0 bases removed from V and 11 bases from J, the gap between germline ends came to 20 bases. The CDR3 has 16 residues. CDR1 is LNHDA, CDR2 SQIVND, per germline (reference sequence).

This clone was detected ten times or more. The chain combines TRBV18 with TRBJ2-6; 8 nucleotides match TRBD1. With 5 bases clipped from V and 0 bases from J, the junction kept 12 bases outside the gene matches. The CDR3 spans 19 residues. Germline V gives CDR1 KGHSH, CDR2 LQKENI. In DNA form, the CDR3 reads TGTGCCAGCTCAACCCTGCAGGACAGGGCCTCCTCTGGGGCCAACGTCCTGACTTTC. Translating gives CASSTLQDRASSGANVLTF.

The chain links TRBV11-1 to TRBJ2-7; 13 bases align to TRBD2. Germline-derived CDR1 and CDR2 are SGHAT and FQDESV (reference sequence). This CDR3 is built from 17 residues. With V trimmed by 5 bases and J by 1 base, 8 bases remained unmatched. The CDR3 DNA reads TGTGCCAGCAGCCTATTCCCGACTAGCGGGAGGTCCTACGAGCAGTACTTC. It encodes CASSLFPTSGRSYEQYF.

This clone was observed many times. The chain uses TRBV7-2 and TRBJ1-4; D unclear. Per the germline V gene, CDR1 is SGHTA and CDR2 is FQGNSA. Trimming took off 9 bases at V and 3 bases at J, with 20 bases between the two ends. This CDR3 spans 16 amino acids. CDR3 coding DNA: TGTGCCAGTACCCACAGCGCCGCTTCGGCTAATGAAAAACTGTTTTTT. Translating gives CASTHSAASANEKLFF.

This clone showed up many times. V usage is TRBV5-1 and J usage is TRBJ2-2; 10 nucleotides line up with TRBD2. In germline, CDR1 is SGHRS, CDR2 YFSETQ. After removal of 9 bases from V and 1 base from J, the junction contained 3 bases not matched to a gene. This CDR3 contains 14 residues. CDR3 bases: TGCGCCACAAAGCGGGAGGGGAACACCGGGGAGCTGTTTTTT. Its protein is CATKREGNTGELFF. Together with reference TRBV5-1 and TRBJ2-2, the CDR3 gives the full variable domain: KAGVTQTPRYLIKTRGQQVTLSCSPISGHRSVSWYQQTPGQGLQFLFEYFSETQRNKGNFPGRFSGRQFSNSRSEMNVSTLELGDSALYLCATKREGNTGELFFGEGSRLTVL.

This clone appeared a few times. This chain connects TRBV19 to TRBJ2-1, with D perhaps matching TRBD2 (5 bases). The germline gives CDR1 LNHDA, CDR2 SQIVND (reference sequence). V dropped 9 bases and J dropped 1 base, with 22 bases sitting between them. The CDR3 sequence is 17 residues long. In DNA form, the CDR3 reads TGTGCCAGCTCCCCCGTTCTTGTGGGAGTTTCCTACAATGAGCAGTTCTTC. It yields the protein CASSPVLVGVSYNEQFF.

Points on this clone: Just one base apart from a much larger clone, this may be a read error. The chain carries TRBV5-6 and TRBJ1-2, with unresolved D. CDR3 length: 13 residues. V was cut by 7 bases and J by 4 bases, with 14 bases left in between. CDR1 SGHDT and CDR2 YYEEEE come from the germline V gene. The CDR3 nucleotides read TGTGCCAGCGCTCAAGGGAGAGTCTATGGCTACACCTTC. The encoded protein is CASAQGRVYGYTF.

The rearrangement links TRBV20-1 to TRBJ2-1; D perhaps matches TRBD2 (5 bases). The CDR3 runs to 16 residues. The germline V gene has CDR1 DFQATT and CDR2 SNEGSKA (reference sequence). V was clipped by 0 bases and J by 9 bases, with 21 bases between them. CDR3 sequence reads: CSAREPSGRAKTEQFF. The CDR3 bases are TGCAGTGCTAGAGAGCCAAGCGGTAGGGCCAAGACTGAGCAGTTCTTC.

This rearrangement joins TRBV20-1 to TRBJ1-2; 7 bases agree with TRBD1. Trimming took 3 bases from V and 4 from J; bases not matched to a gene: 14. The germline CDR1 and CDR2 sequences are DFQATT and SNEGSKA (reference sequence). The CDR3 consists of 16 residues. CDR3 protein: CSASKGKDRKTYGYTF. CDR3 bases: TGCAGTGCTAGTAAAGGGAAGGACAGGAAGACCTATGGCTACACCTTC.

This clone was detected ten times or more. The rearrangement uses TRBV12-3 or TRBV12-4 and TRBJ2-7; TRBD2 is a possible D gene (6 bases). The CDR3 runs to 14 residues. V shed 5 bases and J shed 5 bases, with 16 bases lying between them. The CDR3 sequence: CASSLEGFSHEQYF. Written as DNA, the CDR3 is TGTGCCAGCAGTCTGGAGGGCTTTTCCCACGAGCAGTACTTC.

The chain uses TRBV5-5 and TRBJ2-2; no clear D. V was cut by 6 bases and J by 0 bases, with 3 bases left in between. Germline-derived CDR1 and CDR2 are SGHKS and YYEKEE (reference sequence). There are 12 residues in the CDR3. The CDR3: CASTSNTGELFF. The CDR3 nucleotides read TGTGCCAGCACTTCGAACACCGGGGAGCTGTTTTTT.

The J gene is TRBJ2-1, the V gene TRBV7-3; 10 bases line up with TRBD1. V trimming: 5 bases; J trimming: 8 bases; junction bases outside the gene matches: 9. This CDR3 contains 15 residues. Germline assignment: CDR1 SGHTA and CDR2 FQGTGA. The DNA of the CDR3 is TGTGCCAGCAGCCTGCCGGGACAGGGGATTGATGAGCAGTTCTTC. Translating it yields CASSLPGQGIDEQFF.

This chain joins TRBV12-3 or TRBV12-4 and TRBJ1-1; a weak D match, TRBD1 (5 bases). CDR3 length equals 14 residues. The V end lost 3 bases, the J end lost 1 base, and 9 bases lay between the germline ends. The CDR3 sequence is CASSFQQGNTEAFF. CDR3 in DNA: TGTGCCAGCAGTTTTCAGCAGGGGAACACTGAAGCTTTCTTT.